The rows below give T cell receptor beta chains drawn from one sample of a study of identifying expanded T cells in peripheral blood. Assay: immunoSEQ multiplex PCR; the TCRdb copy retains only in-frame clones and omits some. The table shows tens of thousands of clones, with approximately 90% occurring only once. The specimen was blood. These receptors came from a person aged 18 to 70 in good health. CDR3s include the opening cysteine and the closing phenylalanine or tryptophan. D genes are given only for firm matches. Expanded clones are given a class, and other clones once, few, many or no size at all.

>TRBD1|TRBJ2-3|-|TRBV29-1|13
TGCAGCTCTTTGACAGGGAGTGCAGATACGCAGTATTTT
CSSLTGSADTQYF
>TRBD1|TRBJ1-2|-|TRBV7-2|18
TGTGCCAGCAGCGACGCGGTTCTCGTACAGGGGTCGGACTATGGCTACACCTTC
CASSDAVLVQGSDYGYTF
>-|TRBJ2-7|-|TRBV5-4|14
TGTGCCAGCAGCTTGGAGGCAGGGTCCGACGAGCAGTACTTC
CASSLEAGSDEQYF
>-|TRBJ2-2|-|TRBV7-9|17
TGTGCCAGCAGCTTTCGGTCAGAGGGGGGGAACACCGGGGAGCTGTTTTTT
CASSFRSEGGNTGELFF
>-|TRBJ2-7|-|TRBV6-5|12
TGTGCCAGCAAAACAGGACCCTACGAGCAGTACTTC
CASKTGPYEQYF
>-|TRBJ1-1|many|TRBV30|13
TGTGCCTGGAGTGTACGGGAGAACACTGAAGCTTTCTTT
CAWSVRENTEAFF
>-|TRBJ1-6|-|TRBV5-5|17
TGTGCCAGCACCAGGGACCTAAAGAGCTCCTATAATTCACCCCTCCACTTT
CASTRDLKSSYNSPLHF
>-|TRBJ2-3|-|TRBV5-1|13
TGCGCCAGCGGCGAACCCCCGGCGGATACGCAGTATTTT
CASGEPPADTQYF
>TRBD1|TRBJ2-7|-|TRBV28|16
TGTGCCAGCAGTTCTTTTCTTACGGGACAGAATTACGAGCAGTACTTC
CASSSFLTGQNYEQYF
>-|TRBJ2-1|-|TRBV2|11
TGTGCCAGCAGTGAATCCTTTGAGCAGTTCTTC
CASSESFEQFF
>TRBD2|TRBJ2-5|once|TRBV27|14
TGTGCCAGCAGTTATGCGGGGGTCCGGGAGACCCAGTACTTC
CASSYAGVRETQYF
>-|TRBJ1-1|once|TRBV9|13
TGTGCCAGCAGCACCGTCTCAGGGGTTGAAGCTTTCTTT
CASSTVSGVEAFF
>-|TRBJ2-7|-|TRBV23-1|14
TGCGCCAGCAGCCCAGGGGACTACTCCTACGAGCAGTACTTC
CASSPGDYSYEQYF
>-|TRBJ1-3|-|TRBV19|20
TGTGCCAGTAGCCTCGCGTCGGGGACCGTTTATAACGAGGCCGGAAACACCATATATTTT
CASSLASGTVYNEAGNTIYF
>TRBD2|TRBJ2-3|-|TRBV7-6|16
TGTGCCAGCAGCTTACGACTAAGCGGGGGGCCGGATACGCAGTATTTT
CASSLRLSGGPDTQYF
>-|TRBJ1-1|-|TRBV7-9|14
TGTGCCAGCAGCGCACAGGACAGTTCTTCTGAAGCTTTCTTT
CASSAQDSSSEAFF
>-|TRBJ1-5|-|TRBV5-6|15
TGTGCCAGCAGCCCCGGGGCAGGTCCCAATCAGCCCCAGCATTTT
CASSPGAGPNQPQHF
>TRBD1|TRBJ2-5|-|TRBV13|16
TGTGCCAGCAGCTTCAGACAGGGAATGTACCAAGAGACCCAGTACTTC
CASSFRQGMYQETQYF
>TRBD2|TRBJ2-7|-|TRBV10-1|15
TGCGCCAGCAGTGAGTCTCCTAGCGGGCCCATCGAGCAGTACTTC
CASSESPSGPIEQYF
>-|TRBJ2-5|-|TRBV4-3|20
TGCGCCAGCAGCCAAGATCCCGGGAAGGGCGGTGGAGTAGGTCAAGAGACCCAGTACTTC
CASSQDPGKGGGVGQETQYF
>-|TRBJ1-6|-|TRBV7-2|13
TGTGCCAGCAGCTTCAGGGGAAATTCACCCCTCCACTTT
CASSFRGNSPLHF
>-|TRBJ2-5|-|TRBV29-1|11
TGCAGCGGGGGTATGGGGGAGACCCAGTACTTC
CSGGMGETQYF
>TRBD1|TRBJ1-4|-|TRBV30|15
TGTGCCTGGAGTGTACAGGGGAGGTCGAATGAAAAACTGTTTTTT
CAWSVQGRSNEKLFF
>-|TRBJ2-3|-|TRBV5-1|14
TGCGCCAGCAGCTTGGACCCAGGGGTAGATACGCAGTATTTT
CASSLDPGVDTQYF
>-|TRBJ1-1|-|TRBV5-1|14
TGCGCCAGCAGCTTTGGCAGGGTGAACACTGAAGCTTTCTTT
CASSFGRVNTEAFF
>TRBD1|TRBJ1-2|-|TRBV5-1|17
TGCGCCAGCACCCCGGACAGGGAACGAGGCCCATTCTATGGCTACACCTTC
CASTPDRERGPFYGYTF
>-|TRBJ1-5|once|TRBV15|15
TGTGCCACCAGCAGAGTCTACGGGGACGATCAGCCCCAGCATTTT
CATSRVYGDDQPQHF
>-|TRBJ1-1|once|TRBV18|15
TGTGCCAGCTCTTTCGCCGGGACGATGAACACTGAAGCTTTCTTT
CASSFAGTMNTEAFF
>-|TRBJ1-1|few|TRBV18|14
TGTGCCAGCTCACCATACAGGGAGAACACTGAAGCTTTCTTT
CASSPYRENTEAFF
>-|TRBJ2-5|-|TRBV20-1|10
TGCAGTGCGCACAAAGAGACCCAGTACTTC
CSAHKETQYF
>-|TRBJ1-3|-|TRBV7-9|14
TGTGCCAGCAGCTTAGTCTCGGCGGGAAACACCATATATTTT
CASSLVSAGNTIYF
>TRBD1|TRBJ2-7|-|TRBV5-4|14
TGTGCCAGCAGCTTAACAGGGGGCTGGGGCGAGCAGTACTTC
CASSLTGGWGEQYF
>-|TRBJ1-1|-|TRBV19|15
TGTGCCAGTAGGACCCGGGGGGGTACGTCGAGTGAAGCTTTCTTT
CASRTRGGTSSEAFF
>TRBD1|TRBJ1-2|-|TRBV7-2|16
TGTGCCAGCAGCCCGAGCAGGGGACAGGGAAGGGTCGGCTACACCTTC
CASSPSRGQGRVGYTF
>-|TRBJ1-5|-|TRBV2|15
TGTGCCAGCAGTGAAGGGGCAGGGGGCAATCAGCCCCAGCATTTT
CASSEGAGGNQPQHF
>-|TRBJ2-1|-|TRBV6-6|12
TGTGCCAGCGGCTCCGGGAAAAATGAGCAGTTCTTC
CASGSGKNEQFF
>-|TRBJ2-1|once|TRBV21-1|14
TGTGCCAGCAGCAAGCGGGGTCACTACAATGAGCAGTTCTTC
CASSKRGHYNEQFF
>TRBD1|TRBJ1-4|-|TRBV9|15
TGTGCCAGCAGCGTATCACAGGGGTTCGATGAAAAACTGTTTTTT
CASSVSQGFDEKLFF
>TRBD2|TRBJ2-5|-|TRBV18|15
TGTGCCAGCTCACCACGGAGCGGGGGTGCAGAGACCCAGTACTTC
CASSPRSGGAETQYF
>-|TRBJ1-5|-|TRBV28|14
TGTGCCAGCAGTTTGGCGGATAGCAATCAGCCCCAGCATTTT
CASSLADSNQPQHF
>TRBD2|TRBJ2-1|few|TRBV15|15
TGTGCCACCAGCAGAGATAGCGGGGGGGCCAATGAGCAGTTCTTC
CATSRDSGGANEQFF
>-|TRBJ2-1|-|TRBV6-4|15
TGTGCCAGCAGTGAAGACTTCGGCTCCTACAATGAGCAGTTCTTC
CASSEDFGSYNEQFF
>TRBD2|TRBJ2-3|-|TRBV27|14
TGTGCCAGCAGTTTCGGCGGGGGGACAGATACGCAGTATTTT
CASSFGGGTDTQYF
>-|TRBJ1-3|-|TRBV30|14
TGTGCCTGGAGTCCCGACGCCGGTGGGAACACCATATATTTT
CAWSPDAGGNTIYF
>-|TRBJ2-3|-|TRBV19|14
TGTGCCAGTAGGGACCCTAATGTCGCAGATACGCAGTATTTT
CASRDPNVADTQYF
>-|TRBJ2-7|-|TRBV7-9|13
TGTGCCAGCAGCCGCGTGGGGTTGTACGAGCAGTACTTC
CASSRVGLYEQYF
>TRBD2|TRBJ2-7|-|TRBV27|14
TGTGCCAGCAGTTTTGGGGGGGACTTCAACGAGCAGTACTTC
CASSFGGDFNEQYF
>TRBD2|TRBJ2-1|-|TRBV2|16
TGTGCCAGCAGTAGGACTAGCGGGGGTCTCTACAATGAGCAGTTCTTC
CASSRTSGGLYNEQFF
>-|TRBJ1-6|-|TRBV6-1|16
TGTGCCAGCAGTGAATTAGACAGGACCTTTAATTCACCCCTCCACTTT
CASSELDRTFNSPLHF
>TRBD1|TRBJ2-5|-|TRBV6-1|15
TGTGCCAGCAGCAGAGCCGGGACAGGGCGAGAGACCCAGTACTTC
CASSRAGTGRETQYF
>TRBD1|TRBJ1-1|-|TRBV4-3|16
TGCGCCAGCAGCCAAGATGCGGCAGGGGGGGACACTGAAGCTTTCTTT
CASSQDAAGGDTEAFF
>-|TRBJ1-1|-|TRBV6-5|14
TGTGCCAGCAGTTACGAGGCGGGGAACACTGAAGCTTTCTTT
CASSYEAGNTEAFF
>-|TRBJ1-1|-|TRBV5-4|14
TGTGCCAGCAGCTTGACAGCGAAGAACACTGAAGCTTTCTTT
CASSLTAKNTEAFF
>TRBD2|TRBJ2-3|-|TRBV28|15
TGTGCCAGCAGCACCCGGGGGGGGCCCACAGATACGCAGTATTTT
CASSTRGGPTDTQYF